This T cell receptor (beta chain) was captured by sequencing in a study of T cells in Graves' hyperthyroidism and ophthalmopathy. Study-wide findings and caveats: Most expanded thyroid clonotypes above 0.001 recurred in blood.

Germline V gives CDR1 ENHRY, CDR2 SYGVKD. The CDR3 is 15 residues long. Unmatched junction bases numbered 5, after V lost 6 bases and J lost 0 bases. This clonotype was observed a handful of times. Its specificity is unknown. TCR beta CDR3 regions were amplified from RNA transcripts. First-round RT-PCR targeting the TCR CDR3 was performed with the HTBI primer set. TCRdb processed the multiplex PCR reads anew with MiXCR; each CDR3 protein has one entry. The table has approximately 400,000 distinct CDR3 sequences, approximately 13% seen once. Not enrolled were patients with uncontrolled infection, other autoimmune disease, pregnancy or lactation. This sample holds PBMCs from less than 11 ml fresh peripheral blood.

Sequences were obtained from blood. The V call is TRBV10-3, the J call TRBJ1-3; 7 bases map to TRBD1. This clonotype originated in a man aged 25-45 years with Graves' hyperthyroidism that later progressed to Graves' ophthalmopathy. CDR3 sequence: CAIRPQGNSGNTIYF. In DNA, the CDR3 is TGTGCCATCAGGCCACAGGGGAACTCTGGAAACACCATATATTTT.